A single sample gave rise to the 22 T cell receptor beta chains below, sequenced in a study of blood T cell repertoires in COVID-19. The assay was immunoSEQ multiplex PCR, and TCRdb's table has in-frame clones only and misses some. The table includes fewer than 200,000 clones, 82% detected once. Sequencing was performed on peripheral blood. These receptors were taken from a woman aged 35 to 49 with COVID-19, enrolled during active disease.

This rearrangement joins TRBV7-9 to TRBJ2-1, with 7 bases fitting TRBD2. The germline V gene has CDR1 SEHNR and CDR2 FQNEAQ (reference sequence). The junction had 10 bases not matched to a gene; V was cut back by 5 bases and J by 0 bases. There are 17 residues in the CDR3. The CDR3 DNA follows: TGTGCCAGCAGCATATCGCTAGCGGCCATCTCCTACAATGAGCAGTTCTTC. Translation: CASSISLAAISYNEQFF.

This sequence joins TRBV18 and TRBJ2-5, with D perhaps matching TRBD1 (6 bases). CDR1 KGHSH and CDR2 LQKENI come from the germline V gene. This CDR3 spans 15 amino acids. Trimming took off 6 bases at V and 1 base at J, with 15 bases between the two ends. The CDR3 sequence is CASSPVRGGQETQYF. For the CDR3, the DNA is TGTGCCAGCTCGCCGGTGAGAGGGGGCCAAGAGACCCAGTACTTC.

This rearrangement joins TRBV6-4 to TRBJ2-1; D is perhaps TRBD1 (5 bases). There are 18 residues in the CDR3. The V end lost 0 bases, the J end lost 8 bases, and 23 bases lay between the germline ends. From germline, CDR1 is MRHNA and CDR2 SNTAGT. The CDR3 here is CASSDSITERGIGDEQFF. The CDR3 DNA reads TGTGCCAGCAGTGACTCCATCACGGAAAGGGGAATTGGCGATGAGCAGTTCTTC.

This chain links TRBV7-8 with TRBJ1-4; 8 bases line up with TRBD1. V lost 3 bases, J lost 7 bases, and 4 bases stayed unmatched. Germline-derived CDR1 and CDR2 are SGHVS and FQNEAQ. The CDR3 contains 14 residues. This CDR3 is CASSLDRVREKLFF. CDR3 sequence (DNA): TGTGCCAGCAGCTTGGACAGGGTTCGTGAAAAACTGTTTTTT.

The genes are TRBV27 and TRBJ2-1; 7 nucleotides line up with TRBD2. Germline lookup yields CDR1 MNHEY and CDR2 SMNVEV (reference sequence). The length of the CDR3 is 13 residues. V shed 8 bases and J 4 bases; nucleotides not matched to a gene: 5. CDR3 DNA: TGTGCCAGCGGAGACGGGGGGTACAATGAGCAGTTCTTC. This encodes CASGDGGYNEQFF.

V usage is TRBV5-1 and J usage is TRBJ2-2; 9 bases map to TRBD2. The CDR3 totals 18 residues. From germline, CDR1 is SGHRS and CDR2 YFSETQ. The J segment lost 1 base and the V segment lost 1 base, leaving 8 bases of the junction unmatched. The CDR3 bases are TGCGCCAGCAGCTTGTATGGTAGACTAGCGGTGAACACCGGGGAGCTGTTTTTT. Protein sequence: CASSLYGRLAVNTGELFF.

This sequence joins TRBV3-1 (or the pseudogene TRBV3-2) and TRBJ1-6; no firm D call. Germline V gives CDR1 LGHDT, CDR2 YNNKEL (reference sequence). The CDR3 loop spans 15 amino acids. Trimming left V 0 bases short and J 7 bases short, with 10 bases between. In DNA form, the CDR3 reads TGTGCCAGCAGCCAAGATACAGCCTTAAATTCACCCCTCCACTTT. It encodes CASSQDTALNSPLHF.

On this clone itself: This same CDR3 is encoded by further DNA sequences in the sample. The chain employs TRBV3-1 (or the pseudogene TRBV3-2) and TRBJ2-7; 14 nucleotides match TRBD2. Germline CDR1 is LGHDT and CDR2 is YNNKEL (reference sequence). The ends lost 5 bases at V and 6 bases at J; junction bases unmatched: 3. This CDR3 contains 14 residues. CDR3 nucleotide sequence: TGTGCCAGCAGCGGGACTAGCGGGAGTAGCGAGCAGTACTTC. This codes for CASSGTSGSSEQYF.

The chain is built from TRBV6-5 and TRBJ1-1; 11 bases line up with TRBD1. This CDR3 comprises 14 residues. J was trimmed by 4 bases and V by 4 bases; bases with no gene match: 2. The germline CDR1 and CDR2 sequences are MNHEY and SVGAGI. For the CDR3, the DNA is TGTGCCAGCAGTTCCGGGACAGGGGGCACTGAAGCTTTCTTT. Translated, it gives CASSSGTGGTEAFF.

This chain uses TRBV4-1 with TRBJ1-2; a possible D gene is TRBD1 (5 bases). V lost 0 bases to trimming and J lost 4 bases, with 12 bases between them. The CDR3 runs 15 residues. CDR1 is MGHRA, CDR2 YSYEKL, per germline. In DNA form, the CDR3 reads TGCGCCAGCAGCCAAGATCCAGGCAGGGCCTATGGCTACACCTTC. This sequence encodes CASSQDPGRAYGYTF.

This chain uses TRBV7-9 with TRBJ1-2; possibly TRBD1 for D (6 bases). Germline V gene data show CDR1 as SEHNR and CDR2 as FQNEAQ (reference sequence). CDR3 length equals 13 residues. Trimming took off 4 bases at V and 5 bases at J, with 11 bases between the two ends. The CDR3 DNA is TGTGCCAGCAGCTCGGACAGAGCATATGGCTACACCTTC. As protein: CASSSDRAYGYTF. Supplemented by reference TRBV7-9 and TRBJ1-2, the full variable domain reads DTGVSQNPRHKITKRGQNVTFRCDPISEHNRLYWYRQTLGQGPEFLTYFQNEAQLEKSRLLSDRFSAERPKGSFSTLEIQRTEQGDSAMYLCASSSDRAYGYTFGSGTRLTVV.

Only a few counts were recorded for this clone. The V gene is TRBV4-1, the J gene TRBJ2-1; TRBD2 matches 8 bases. Germline V gene data show CDR1 as MGHRA and CDR2 as YSYEKL. The trim removed 0 bases at V and 5 bases at J, leaving 6 bases unmatched. The CDR3 covers 16 residues. CDR3 protein: CASSQDRLAGHNEQFF. The CDR3, as DNA: TGCGCCAGCAGCCAAGATCGCCTAGCGGGCCACAATGAGCAGTTCTTC.

V usage is TRBV28 and J usage is TRBJ2-3; 12 positions match TRBD2. Germline V gene lookup returns CDR1 MDHEN and CDR2 SYDVKM. Trimming removed 3 bases from V and 2 bases from J; junction bases left unmatched: 18. This CDR3 is built from 21 residues. The CDR3 loop is CASSFIYSRDRTSGNTDTQYF. In nucleotides, the CDR3 is TGTGCCAGCAGTTTTATCTATTCCCGTGATAGGACTAGCGGGAACACAGATACGCAGTATTTT.

This rearrangement joins TRBV7-9 to TRBJ2-1, with D perhaps matching TRBD2 (6 bases). The CDR3 consists of 15 residues. Per germline, CDR1 SEHNR and CDR2 FQNEAQ (reference sequence). Deletions cut 8 bases from V and 7 bases from J, with 21 bases between. The CDR3 loop reads CASHPLRELLNEQFF. CDR3 nucleotide sequence: TGTGCCAGCCACCCGCTCCGGGAGTTGCTTAATGAGCAGTTCTTC.

The chain is built from TRBV7-2 and TRBJ1-2, with 10 bases that match TRBD1. J gave up 5 bases and V 4 bases, and 4 bases lay outside the gene matches. This CDR3 spans 14 amino acids. The germline CDR1 and CDR2 sequences are SGHTA and FQGNSA. The CDR3 sequence: CASSYRTGGYGYTF. In DNA form, the CDR3 reads TGTGCCAGCAGCTATAGGACAGGGGGGTATGGCTACACCTTC.

The V and J genes are TRBV5-6 and TRBJ1-4; possibly TRBD1 for D (5 bases). V was clipped by 0 bases and J by 0 bases, with 12 bases between them. The CDR3 is 17 amino acids. CDR1 SGHDT and CDR2 YYEEEE come from the germline V gene. For the CDR3, the DNA is TGTGCCAGCAGCTTGGAGTTTGGGACTGCAACTAATGAAAAACTGTTTTTT. It translates to CASSLEFGTATNEKLFF.

This clone was observed a single time. The chain carries TRBV5-4 and TRBJ2-2, with a weak D call TRBD2 (6 bases). CDR3 size: 16 residues. Germline values: CDR1 SGHNT, CDR2 YYREEE (reference sequence). V was pared by 2 bases and J by 2 bases, with 13 bases between. For the CDR3, the DNA is TGTGCCAGCAGCTTCCCAGGGACTCCCAACACCGGGGAGCTGTTTTTT. It is translated as CASSFPGTPNTGELFF.

The chain employs TRBV7-9 and TRBJ2-1, with TRBD1 identical over 11 bases. Trimming took 6 bases from V and 4 from J; bases not matched to a gene: 8. The CDR3 contains 16 residues. Germline V gene data show CDR1 as SEHNR and CDR2 as FQNEAQ (reference sequence). The CDR3 here is CASSRDGQGAYNEQFF. The CDR3 bases are TGTGCCAGCAGTCGCGATGGACAGGGGGCGTACAATGAGCAGTTCTTC.

V is TRBV14 and J is TRBJ1-4; 7 bases agree with TRBD1. The CDR3 has 14 amino acids. The V gene end was trimmed by 4 bases and the J gene end by 8 bases; junction bases not matched to a gene: 7. Germline loops: CDR1 SGHDN, CDR2 FVKESK. CDR3 region: CASSPLGQEEKLFF. The DNA of the CDR3 is TGTGCCAGCAGCCCACTCGGACAGGAAGAAAAACTGTTTTTT.

The chain links TRBV5-1 to TRBJ2-5; D perhaps matches TRBD1 (6 bases). This CDR3 has 15 amino acids. Germline CDR1 is SGHRS and CDR2 is YFSETQ. With 4 bases removed from V and 1 base from J, the gap between germline ends came to 14 bases. The CDR3 protein is CASSPPLDSQETQYF. As DNA, the CDR3 is TGCGCCAGCAGCCCGCCCTTGGACAGCCAAGAGACCCAGTACTTC.

In its sample, this clone was seen a few times. The V call is TRBV24-1, the J call TRBJ1-2; D is undetermined. CDR3 length equals 19 residues. V lost 3 bases, J lost 1 base, and 23 bases lay in between. CDR1 and CDR2 from the germline V gene are KGHDR and SFDVKD. The CDR3 region is CATSDGSTPLRLINYGYTF. CDR3 DNA sequence: TGTGCCACCAGTGATGGCAGCACACCCCTTCGACTGATTAACTATGGCTACACCTTC.

V gene TRBV7-6 combines with J gene TRBJ1-3; 9 bases are shared with TRBD1. The CDR3 spans 15 residues. J was trimmed by 2 bases and V by 4 bases; bases with no gene match: 3. Germline CDR1 reads SGHVS; CDR2 reads FNYEAQ. The CDR3 bases are TGTGCCAGCAGCTCCGGGACAGGGACTGGAAACACCATATATTTT. This gives the protein CASSSGTGTGNTIYF. Full variable domain (remainder filled in from reference TRBV7-6 and TRBJ1-3): GAGVSQSPRYKVTKRGQDVALRCDPISGHVSLYWYRQALGQGPEFLTYFNYEAQQDKSGLPNDRFSAERPEGSISTLTIQRTEQRDSAMYRCASSSGTGTGNTIYFGEGSWLTVV.